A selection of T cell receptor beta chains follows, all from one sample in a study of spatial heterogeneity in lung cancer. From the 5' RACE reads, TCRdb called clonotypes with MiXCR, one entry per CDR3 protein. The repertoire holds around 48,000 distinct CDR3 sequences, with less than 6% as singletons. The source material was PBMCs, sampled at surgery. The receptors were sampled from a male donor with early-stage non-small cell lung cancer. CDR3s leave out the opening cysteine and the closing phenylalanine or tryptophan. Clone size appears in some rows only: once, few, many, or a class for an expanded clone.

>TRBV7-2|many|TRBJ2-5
ASSLMWGGQETQY
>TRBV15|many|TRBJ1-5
ATSRERVQGNNQPQH
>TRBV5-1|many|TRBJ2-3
ASSLELDTQY
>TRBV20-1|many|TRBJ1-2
SALYGYT
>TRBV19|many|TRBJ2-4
ASSSTGVAKNIQY
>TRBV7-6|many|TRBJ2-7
ASSLEGLASYEQY
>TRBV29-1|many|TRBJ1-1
SVEGRNTEAF
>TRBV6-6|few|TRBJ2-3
ASSYSGGRSDTQY
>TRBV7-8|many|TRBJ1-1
ASSSGQATEAF
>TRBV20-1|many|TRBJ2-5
SARDGRAGGTQETQY
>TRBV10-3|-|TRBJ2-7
AIRADRGNQYEQY
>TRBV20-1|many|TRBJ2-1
SARGEGGWGAPMSYNEQF
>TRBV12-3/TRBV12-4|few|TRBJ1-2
ASSLAAGGNYGYT
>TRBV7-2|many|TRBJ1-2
ASSLGDPQYYGYT
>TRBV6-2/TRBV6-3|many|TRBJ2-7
ASSVWPQRLQQY
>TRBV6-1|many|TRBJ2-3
ASSEPSTSGSPDTQY